Presented here are 15 T cell receptor beta chains from one specimen sequenced in a study of blood T cell repertoires in COVID-19. Only in-frame clones appear in the TCRdb table, and some are missing; sequencing was by immunoSEQ multiplex PCR. The sample includes roughly 200,000 clones, about 85% seen only once; the top ten take 4% to 5%. The sample taken for sequencing was peripheral blood. The source of these receptors is a woman older than 75 with acute or convalescent COVID-19.

The CDR3 DNA sequence: TGCGCCAGCAGTCCGGACAGGAGTGGGGCCGGGGAGCTGTTTTTT. Amino acid sequence: CASSPDRSGAGELFF. The chain has TRBV10-1 and TRBJ2-2, with 7 positions matching TRBD1. The ends lost 5 bases at V and 6 bases at J; junction bases unmatched: 9. This CDR3 is built from 15 residues. Germline loops: CDR1 WNHNN, CDR2 SYGVQD (reference sequence).

This sequence joins TRBV19 and TRBJ2-7; 9 nucleotides line up with TRBD1. CDR1 and CDR2 from the germline V gene are LNHDA and SQIVND (reference sequence). CDR3 length: 16 residues. Germline trimming cut 5 bases from V and 3 bases from J; bases unmatched to any gene: 11. CDR3 residues: CASSSPRTGDFYEQYF. The CDR3 DNA reads TGTGCCAGTAGTTCACCCAGGACAGGGGATTTCTACGAGCAGTACTTC. The entire variable domain, with the rest obtained from reference TRBV19 and TRBJ2-7, is as follows: DGGITQSPKYLFRKEGQNVTLSCEQNLNHDAMYWYRQDPGQGLRLIYYSQIVNDFQKGDIAEGYSVSREKKESFPLTVTSAQKNPTAFYLCASSSPRTGDFYEQYFGPGTRLTVT.

J is TRBJ2-7 and V is TRBV25-1, with unresolved D. Trimming removed 2 bases from V and 5 bases from J, with 13 bases in between. Germline V lookup: CDR1 MGHDK, CDR2 SYGVNS. CDR3 length: 14 amino acids. The DNA for the CDR3 is TGTGCCAGCAGTGAAGTCGGTAGCCGAAACGAGCAGTACTTC. Amino acids: CASSEVGSRNEQYF.

The chain combines TRBV11-3 with TRBJ2-3; 8 bases map to TRBD1. The V gene end was trimmed by 2 bases and the J gene end by 6 bases; junction bases not matched to a gene: 10. The CDR3 length is 16 residues. Germline V gives CDR1 SGHNT, CDR2 YENEEA. The CDR3 spells CASSLSPGTGGDTQYF. CDR3 coding DNA: TGTGCCAGCAGCTTATCCCCTGGGACAGGAGGCGATACGCAGTATTTT.

The rearrangement uses TRBV2 and TRBJ1-6; D possibly corresponds to TRBD1 (5 bases). Trimming shortened V by 10 bases and J by 6 bases, and 19 bases separated the two germline ends. CDR1 is SNHLY and CDR2 is FYNNEI in the germline V gene. The CDR3 is 15 amino acids. The CDR3 is CATTPQGHLNSPLHF. CDR3 DNA: TGTGCCACCACCCCCCAGGGTCACCTTAATTCACCCCTCCACTTT. Combining the CDR3 with reference TRBV2 and TRBJ1-6 gives the whole variable domain EPEVTQTPSHQVTQMGQEVILRCVPISNHLYFYWYRQILGQKVEFLVSFYNNEISEKSEIFDDQFSVERPDGSNFTLKIRSTKLEDSAMYFCATTPQGHLNSPLHFGNGTRLTVT.

This sequence joins TRBV4-1 and TRBJ2-5; TRBD2 aligns across 11 bases. With V trimmed by 1 base and J by 5 bases, 6 bases remained unmatched. The CDR3 loop spans 16 amino acids. Germline-derived CDR1 and CDR2 are MGHRA and YSYEKL. Here the CDR3 reads CASSQGSLAGVETQYF. DNA of the CDR3: TGCGCCAGCAGCCAAGGTTCACTAGCGGGAGTGGAGACCCAGTACTTC.

The chain carries TRBV3-1 (or the pseudogene TRBV3-2) and TRBJ2-1, with 15 bases lining up with TRBD2. The CDR3 contains 19 residues. Germline CDR1 reads LGHDT; CDR2 reads YNNKEL (reference sequence). The trim removed 0 bases at V and 5 bases at J, leaving 8 bases unmatched. The CDR3, as DNA: TGTGCCAGCAGCCAAGACGGACTAGCGGGAGGGCCTAGAGACAATGAGCAGTTCTTC. Its translation: CASSQDGLAGGPRDNEQFF.

The chain has TRBV6-5 and TRBJ2-5; TRBD2 matches 9 bases. J lost 2 bases, V lost 6 bases, and 4 bases had no gene match. Germline CDR1 MNHEY, CDR2 SVGAGI. The CDR3 covers 14 residues. The CDR3 loop reads CASSKTSGQETQYF. The CDR3 DNA follows: TGTGCCAGCAGCAAAACTAGCGGGCAAGAGACCCAGTACTTC.

V usage is TRBV28 and J usage is TRBJ1-5; weak D call: TRBD1 (6 bases). Germline V CDR1 and CDR2: MDHEN, SYDVKM. The CDR3 contains 15 residues. V was trimmed by 3 bases and J by 2 bases, leaving 11 bases between them. The DNA for the CDR3 is TGTGCCAGCAGTTTCTCAGGGGCTGGCAATCAGCCCCAGCATTTT. This codes for CASSFSGAGNQPQHF.

The count of this clone is one. The chain joins TRBV18 to TRBJ2-7; the match to TRBD2 covers 7 bases. The CDR3 loop spans 15 amino acids. Trimming cost V 6 bases and J 9 bases; bases outside gene matches: 17. The V gene's germline CDR1 is KGHSH and CDR2 LQKENI. In nucleotides, the CDR3 is TGTGCCAGCTCGTCGTTTGGGACTATGGGTCCGTCGCAGTACTTC. It is translated as CASSSFGTMGPSQYF.

The chain joins TRBV6-2 or TRBV6-3 to TRBJ2-1; the match to TRBD2 covers 7 bases. The junction had 13 bases not matched to a gene; V was cut back by 4 bases and J by 7 bases. CDR3 length: 16 amino acids. CDR1 MNHEY and CDR2 SVGEGT come from the germline V gene. This chain's CDR3 is CASSSYSAGDRNEQFF. The DNA for the CDR3 is TGTGCCAGCAGTTCCTATTCGGCGGGAGATAGGAATGAGCAGTTCTTC.

The rearrangement joins TRBV18 to TRBJ2-3, with D possibly being TRBD2 (5 bases). The CDR3 totals 14 residues. Germline CDR1 reads KGHSH; CDR2 reads LQKENI. With 3 bases removed from V and 3 bases from J, the gap between germline ends came to 10 bases. The CDR3: CASSPTEVTDTQYF. Here the CDR3 DNA reads TGTGCCAGCTCACCTACGGAGGTAACAGATACGCAGTATTTT.

This clone was seen only once. This sequence joins TRBV15 and TRBJ2-2, with D possibly TRBD2 on 5 matching bases. Per germline, CDR1 LNHNV and CDR2 YYDKDF (reference sequence). The CDR3 is 15 amino acids. The ends were cut back, 0 bases at V and 7 bases at J, with 12 bases in the middle. CDR3 sequence (DNA): TGTGCCACCAGCAGAGAAACGGGATTTTTCGGGGAGCTGTTTTTT. It translates to CATSRETGFFGELFF.

The rearrangement uses TRBV25-1 and TRBJ2-1; no clear D gene. Germline CDR1 and CDR2: MGHDK and SYGVNS. V was pared by 3 bases and J by 0 bases, with 9 bases between. This CDR3 contains 15 residues. The CDR3 sequence: CASSDPSSSYNEQFF. For the CDR3, the DNA is TGTGCCAGCAGTGACCCCTCCAGCTCCTACAATGAGCAGTTCTTC.

The chain uses TRBV5-1 and TRBJ2-1, with 15 nucleotides matching TRBD2. Trimming took 0 bases from V and 4 from J; bases not matched to a gene: 2. The germline gives CDR1 SGHRS, CDR2 YFSETQ. This CDR3 region has 17 residues. CDR3 sequence: CASSLEGTSGGYNEQFF. As DNA, the CDR3 is TGCGCCAGCAGCTTGGAGGGGACTAGCGGGGGGTACAATGAGCAGTTCTTC.